The sequence of this TCR beta chain was determined in a study of CD8+ T cells in alopecia areata. Study overall: Those receiving the skin were approximately 6-11-week-old female C3H/HeJ mice, whose grafts came from approximately 6-12-month-old C3H/HeJ donors with spontaneous alopecia.

After isolation, RNA underwent reverse transcription to generate cDNA as the sequencing template. Profiled with immunoSEQ multiplex PCR; TCRdb holds only in-frame clones, not every one. This sample carries about 110,000 clones, none of them present only once. This clone was seen a few times. Germline and genes here are mouse. The CDR3 end is not reached by the read, which stops 4 residues before it; the germline J gene fills it in. J lost 3 bases, V lost 1 base, and 2 bases had no gene match. The CDR3 consists of 14 residues. Germline lookup yields CDR1 GKSSPN and CDR2 SITVG. The chain employs TRBV31 and TRBJ1-4, with 7 nucleotides matching TRBD1. The clonotype comes from a C3H/HeJ mouse with alopecia areata. Strain haplotype (MHC): H2-k. Material: lesional skin. The CDR3 region is CAWSQGTANERLFF. Partial CDR3 DNA: TGTGCCTGGAGTCAGGGGACAGCCAACGAA.